This T cell receptor (beta chain) was observed in a study of blood T cell repertoires in COVID-19. Method: immunoSEQ multiplex PCR; TCRdb's copy keeps in-frame clones and lacks some. Altogether under 80,000 clones are present, approximately 83% being singletons, with the ten largest covering more than 12%. The CDR3 totals 16 residues. Germline CDR1 reads SGHRS; CDR2 reads YFSETQ. V was pared by 4 bases and J by 8 bases, with 17 bases of the junction left unmatched. The chain links TRBV5-1 to TRBJ1-2; TRBD1 matches at 7 bases. The receptor comes from a human donor in a cohort sampled during active COVID-19. Sequenced: peripheral blood. The CDR3 DNA reads TGCGCCAGCAGCGCCGGGACAGAGTCCTACCGGAGGGGCTACACCTTC. Its translation: CASSAGTESYRRGYTF. Combining the CDR3 with reference TRBV5-1 and TRBJ1-2 gives the whole variable domain KAGVTQTPRYLIKTRGQQVTLSCSPISGHRSVSWYQQTPGQGLQFLFEYFSETQRNKGNFPGRFSGRQFSNSRSEMNVSTLELGDSALYLCASSAGTESYRRGYTFGSGTRLTVV.